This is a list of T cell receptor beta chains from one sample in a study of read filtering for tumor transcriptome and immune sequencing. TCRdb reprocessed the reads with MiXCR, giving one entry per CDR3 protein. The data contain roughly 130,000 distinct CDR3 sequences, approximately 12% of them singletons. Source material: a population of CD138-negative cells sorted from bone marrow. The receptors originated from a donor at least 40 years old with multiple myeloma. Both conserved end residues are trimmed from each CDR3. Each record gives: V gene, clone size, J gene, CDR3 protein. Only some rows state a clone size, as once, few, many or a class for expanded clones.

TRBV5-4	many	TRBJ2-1	ASSLGPGLAGASSSYNEQF
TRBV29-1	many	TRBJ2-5	SVRRQGEETQY
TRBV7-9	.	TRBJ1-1	ASSLGWSTEAF
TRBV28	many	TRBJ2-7	ASSLNPDHEQY
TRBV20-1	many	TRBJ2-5	SARTGEGETQY
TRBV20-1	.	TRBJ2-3	SARAFSGSGTDTQY
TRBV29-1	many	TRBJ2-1	SFSSGDPYNEQF
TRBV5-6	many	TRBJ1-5	ASSLSYLDRDQPQH
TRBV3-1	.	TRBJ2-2	ASSQQTGGGELF
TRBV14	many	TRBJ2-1	ASGQGIINEQF
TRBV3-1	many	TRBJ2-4	ASSLGPTNIQY
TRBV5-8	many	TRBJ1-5	ASSFQGMGNQPQH
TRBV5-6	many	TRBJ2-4	ASSTLRGRGEGIQY
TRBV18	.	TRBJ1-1	ASSPREVVVGAF
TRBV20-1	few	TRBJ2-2	SASSPLAGGTGELF
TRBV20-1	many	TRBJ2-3	SALRASGGGDTQY
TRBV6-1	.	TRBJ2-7	ASSEFVAGGWTARQY
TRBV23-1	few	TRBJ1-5	ASSHPRIGSNQPQH
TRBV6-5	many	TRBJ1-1	ASSQRTGNTEAF
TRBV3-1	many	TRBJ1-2	ASSLVPDASGDGYT
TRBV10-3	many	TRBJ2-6	AISEGTASGANVLT
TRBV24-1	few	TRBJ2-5	ATSDQGAETQY
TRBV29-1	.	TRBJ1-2	SVESTGTNYGYT
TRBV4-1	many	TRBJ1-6	ASSQDYNRGDNSPLH
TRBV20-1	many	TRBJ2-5	SARDPRLAEETQY
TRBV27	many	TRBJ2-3	ASSLRETFTDTQY
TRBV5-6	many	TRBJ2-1	ASSFGLAGSDEQF
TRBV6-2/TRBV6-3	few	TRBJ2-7	ASSYSSTGTYEQY
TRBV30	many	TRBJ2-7	AGMDVGAYEQY
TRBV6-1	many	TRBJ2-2	ASSGQGSTGELF
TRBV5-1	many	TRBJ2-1	ASSGGFGLHNEQF
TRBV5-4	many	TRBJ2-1	ASSLESGTFNEQF
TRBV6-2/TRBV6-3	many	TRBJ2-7	ASSWTRGAYEQY
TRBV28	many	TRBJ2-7	ASSLDSTHEQY
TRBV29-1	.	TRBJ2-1	SVARGQANCNEQF
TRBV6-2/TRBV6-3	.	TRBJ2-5	ASSYLELGVRETQY
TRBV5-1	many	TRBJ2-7	ASSLSTGRTYEQY
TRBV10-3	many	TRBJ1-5	AISDGQAGQPQH
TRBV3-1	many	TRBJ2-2	ASSQAIRDTGELF
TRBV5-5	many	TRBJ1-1	ASSPLGDSRNTEAF
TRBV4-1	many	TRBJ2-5	ASSQDGTRGETQY
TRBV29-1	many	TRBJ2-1	SVEDPDSGGPYNEQF
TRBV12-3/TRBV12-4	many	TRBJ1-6	ASSPAGTQDMDSPLH
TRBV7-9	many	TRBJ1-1	ASQLDNTEAF
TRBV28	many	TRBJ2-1	ASSDAGYEQF
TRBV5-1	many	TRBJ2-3	ASSLNGGPTDTQY
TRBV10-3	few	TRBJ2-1	AIRPTSGTYNEQF
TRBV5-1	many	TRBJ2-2	ASRDGAGNTGELF
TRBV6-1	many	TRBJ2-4	ASSEVRDRGQY
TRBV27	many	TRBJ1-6	ASSWAGGPNSPLH
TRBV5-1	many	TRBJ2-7	ASTLNPGQNYYEQY
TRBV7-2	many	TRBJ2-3	ASSLAGASTDTQY
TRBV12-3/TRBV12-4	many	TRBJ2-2	ASSFIGELF
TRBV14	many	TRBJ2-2	ASSQEITTPKTGELF